This T cell receptor beta chain emerged from a study of metastatic and nonmetastatic thyroid tumors. About the study: Repertoire comparisons spanned blood and tumor or nodule tissue from malignant and benign thyroid patients. Points from the study as a whole: In both blood and tumor samples, TCR beta diversity was reported significantly higher for malignant than benign nodules.

In the study's own analysis: Building a distant-metastasis classifier for papillary thyroid cancer drew on CDR3 differences across clinicopathological groups. TCRdb used MiXCR to call clones anew from the PCR reads. The V and J calls and clone size come from TCRdb's table, not from the authors' own analysis. The sample holds some 39,000 clones, about 15% seen once. The entire patient cohort was treatment-naive prior to thyroid surgery. Germline V CDR1 and CDR2: SGHAT, FQDESV (reference sequence). J lost 5 bases, V lost 5 bases, and 18 bases had no gene match. The CDR3 runs 18 residues. There are many counts of this clone. Its antigen is as yet unknown.

The sequence was obtained from a female donor with papillary thyroid cancer or a benign thyroid nodule (not recorded which). Some clones in this sample may be carry-over from other donors' samples. The J gene is TRBJ2-3, the V gene TRBV11-1, with 8 bases lining up with TRBD2. The sequencing input was blood. DNA of the CDR3: TGTGCCAGCAGCCCCCACCCTAGGACTAGCCCACTGGGAGATACGCAGTATTTT. It yields the protein CASSPHPRTSPLGDTQYF.